The next 23 T cell receptor beta chains were all read from a single sample in a study of vaccination effects on CD4 cells after COVID-19. Peptide-pool stimulation followed by sequencing identified expanded antigen-specific CD4+ clonotypes in the ViraFEST assay. Isolation of CD4+ T cells took place after approximately 10 days of culture. Vaccinated participants had no history of SARS-CoV-2 infection and tested negative for nucleocapsid antibodies. No antigen has been identified for these receptors. Using immunoSEQ multiplex PCR, the repertoire was profiled, and TCRdb retains in-frame clones only, with some absent. The data show over 55,000 clones, with 60% to 80% seen just once and 3% to 4% held by the top ten. Sequences were derived from CD4+ T cells from PBMCs cultured with HCoV-OC43 spike peptides, sampled before COVID-19 vaccination. Noted subset: HCoV-OC43 spike overlapping peptide pool stimulation. Receptors originate from a human donor who received a COVID-19 vaccine.

This chain uses TRBV10-1 with TRBJ1-4; possibly TRBD1 for D (6 bases). CDR3 size: 15 residues. Trimming removed 0 bases from V and 7 bases from J, with 12 bases in between. Germline V gives CDR1 WNHNN, CDR2 SYGVQD (reference sequence). CDR3 coding DNA: TGCGCCAGCAGTGAGTCGAGGGGGGCCCCTGAAAAACTGTTTTTT. Its protein product is CASSESRGAPEKLFF.

The chain carries TRBV11-2 and TRBJ1-5; no clear D. From germline, CDR1 is SGHAT and CDR2 FQNNGV. Trimming pared 3 bases from V and 2 bases from J, leaving 5 bases between. This CDR3 has 13 amino acids. The CDR3 region has the DNA TGTGCCAGCAGCTTGTTGGGCAATCAGCCCCAGCATTTT. Its protein product is CASSLLGNQPQHF.

The gene calls are TRBV12-3 or TRBV12-4 and TRBJ1-4; D unclear. V lost 7 bases and J 8 bases, leaving 8 bases between the germline ends. The CDR3 runs 11 residues. CDR3 loop: CASTHGEKLFF. For the CDR3, the DNA is TGTGCCAGCACACACGGAGAAAAACTGTTTTTT.

Here the CDR3 DNA reads TGTGCCAGCAGTTACAAGGTGTGGGGGAGAAACACTGAAGCTTTCTTT. Its protein is CASSYKVWGRNTEAFF. The V and J genes are TRBV6-2 or TRBV6-3 and TRBJ1-1; possibly TRBD1 for D (5 bases). The CDR3 length is 16 residues. Germline CDR1 MNHEY, CDR2 SVGEGT. V was pared by 2 bases and J by 2 bases, with 15 bases between.

V and J are TRBV30 and TRBJ1-1; 10 bases map to TRBD1. The length of the CDR3 is 13 residues. The J segment lost 6 bases and the V segment lost 3 bases, leaving 4 bases of the junction unmatched. Germline CDR1 and CDR2: GTSNPN and SVGIG (reference sequence). As DNA, the CDR3 is TGTGCCTGGAGGGGACAGGGGATCGCTGAAGCTTTCTTT. Translation: CAWRGQGIAEAFF.

V is TRBV6-1 and J is TRBJ1-1; D not certain. Germline assignment: CDR1 MNHNS and CDR2 SASEGT. Trimming cost V 2 bases and J 4 bases, with 8 bases left between them. There are 13 residues in the CDR3. The CDR3, as DNA: TGTGCCAGCAGTGAAAACGGCCCCACTGAAGCTTTCTTT. Its translation: CASSENGPTEAFF.

This chain connects TRBV3-1 (or the pseudogene TRBV3-2) to TRBJ1-2; 7 bases are shared with TRBD1. V lost 5 bases to trimming and J lost 3 bases; unmatched junction nucleotides: 6. CDR1 is LGHDT and CDR2 is YNNKEL in the germline V gene (reference sequence). The CDR3 length is 14 residues. This CDR3 is CASSTRQGDYGYTF. CDR3 coding DNA: TGTGCCAGCAGCACTCGACAGGGAGACTATGGCTACACCTTC.

The CDR3 region has the DNA TGTGCCAGCAGCCCTCGGATCCCCAGCGAGCAGTACGTC. Protein product: CASSPRIPSEQYV. The chain is built from TRBV13 and TRBJ2-7, with D unresolved. This CDR3 has 13 residues. In germline, CDR1 is PRHDT, CDR2 FYEKMQ (reference sequence). Trimming took off 5 bases at V and 6 bases at J, with 14 bases between the two ends.

This clone showed up just once. The rearrangement links TRBV2 to TRBJ1-3; D possibly corresponds to TRBD1 (5 bases). Trimming removed 6 bases from V and 4 bases from J, with 10 bases in between. The CDR3 contains 13 residues. Germline values: CDR1 SNHLY, CDR2 FYNNEI. CDR3 DNA sequence: TGTGCCAGCAGAGGGGATTCGGGAAACACCATATATTTT. Amino acid sequence: CASRGDSGNTIYF.

The chain combines TRBV12-2 with TRBJ1-4; TRBD1, as called in the table, went unchecked against the DNA. TRBV12-2 is labeled a pseudogene. CDR3 size: 20 residues. The CDR3 loop is CASRLAQDRGQTFKDEKLFF. CDR3 sequence (DNA): TGTGCAAGTCGCTTAGCCCAGGACAGGGGGCAAACCTTTAAAGATGAAAAACTGTTTTTT.

On this clone itself: This sample also contains other DNA sequences that code for the same CDR3. The chain has TRBV19 and TRBJ1-5, with D maybe TRBD1 (5 bases). CDR3 size: 14 residues. V dropped 4 bases and J dropped 2 bases, with 9 bases sitting between them. Germline V gene data show CDR1 as LNHDA and CDR2 as SQIVND (reference sequence). Written as DNA, the CDR3 is TGTGCCAGTAGTAGGGGCCAGGGCAATCAGCCCCAGCATTTT. Amino acids: CASSRGQGNQPQHF.

The chain joins TRBV5-4 to TRBJ1-1, with no clear D. Germline V lookup: CDR1 SGHNT, CDR2 YYREEE (reference sequence). Between the trimmed V and J ends, which lost 0 bases and 5 bases, there was a span of 14 bases. The CDR3 covers 15 residues. DNA of the CDR3: TGTGCCAGCAGCTTGGAACTCTCATTGACGACTGAAGCTTTCTTT. Translation gives CASSLELSLTTEAFF.

The V call is TRBV19, the J call TRBJ2-1; the D gene is possibly TRBD1 (6 bases). Germline CDR1 reads LNHDA; CDR2 reads SQIVND (reference sequence). The CDR3 has 13 residues. The ends were cut back, 6 bases at V and 6 bases at J, with 12 bases in the middle. The CDR3 sequence is CASRKQGVNEQFF. The DNA for the CDR3 is TGTGCCAGTAGGAAACAGGGAGTCAATGAGCAGTTCTTC.

The chain employs TRBV7-8 and TRBJ2-3; D gene ambiguous. This CDR3 contains 12 residues. Germline V gene lookup returns CDR1 SGHVS and CDR2 FQNEAQ. V was pared by 0 bases and J by 5 bases, with 3 bases between. The CDR3 protein is CASSLAVDTQYF. Written as DNA, the CDR3 is TGTGCCAGCAGCTTAGCAGTAGATACGCAGTATTTT.

The chain has TRBV5-1 and TRBJ1-2; 9 positions match TRBD1. The CDR3 has 14 residues. Germline V gene data show CDR1 as SGHRS and CDR2 as YFSETQ. J was trimmed by 6 bases and V by 0 bases; bases with no gene match: 3. Written as DNA, the CDR3 is TGCGCCAGCAGCTTGGGGGACAGGGAGAATGGCTACACCTTC. Protein sequence: CASSLGDRENGYTF.

This rearrangement joins TRBV19 to TRBJ2-4, with unresolved D. The germline CDR1 and CDR2 sequences are LNHDA and SQIVND (reference sequence). This CDR3 has 15 residues. V was trimmed by 4 bases and J by 0 bases, leaving 10 bases between them. CDR3 nucleotides: TGTGCCAGTAGTAATCCCCGCCTAGCCAAAAACATTCAGTACTTC. Translating it yields CASSNPRLAKNIQYF.

This clone was picked up one time. The rearrangement links TRBV10-2 to TRBJ1-3, with D perhaps matching TRBD1 (6 bases). Germline loops: CDR1 WSHSY, CDR2 SAAADI. This CDR3 comprises 13 residues. The V end lost 6 bases, the J end lost 0 bases, and 6 bases lay between the germline ends. The CDR3 nucleotides read TGCGCCAGCAGGGACAGCTCTGGAAACACCATATATTTT. Protein sequence: CASRDSSGNTIYF.

This clone was detected only a few times. CDR3 protein: CASSPNSKYEQYV. DNA for the CDR3: TGTGCCAGCTCACCCAACAGTAAATACGAGCAGTACGTC. The chain links TRBV18 to TRBJ2-7; D gene unclear. Trimming cost V 3 bases and J 4 bases, with 10 bases left between them. This CDR3 contains 13 residues. Germline V gene data show CDR1 as KGHSH and CDR2 as LQKENI.

The genes are TRBV5-1 and TRBJ1-1; unclear D gene. V lost 1 base, J lost 2 bases, and 9 bases lay in between. Germline V gene data show CDR1 as SGHRS and CDR2 as YFSETQ. The CDR3 sequence is 14 residues long. The CDR3 spells CASSLRGLNTEAFF. DNA of the CDR3: TGCGCCAGCAGCTTGCGGGGTCTCAACACTGAAGCTTTCTTT.

This clone was counted only a few times. J is TRBJ1-2 and V is TRBV6-5; 7 bases match TRBD1. V shed 6 bases, J shed 5 bases, and the junction held 6 bases outside the gene matches. CDR1 and CDR2 from the germline V gene are MNHEY and SVGAGI. This CDR3 contains 13 residues. This chain's CDR3 is CASSLDRVYGYTF. The CDR3 nucleotides read TGTGCCAGCAGCCTAGACAGGGTGTATGGCTACACCTTC.

Comment on this clone: An end of the junction differs from the germline gene, which may be a read error. This sequence joins TRBV7-2 and TRBJ1-2; 7 positions agree with TRBD1. Per the germline V gene, CDR1 is SGHTA and CDR2 is FQGNSA. The CDR3 sequence is 14 residues long. The CDR3 reads CASSFQGGSYDYTF. The CDR3 nucleotides read TGTGCCAGCAGCTTTCAGGGGGGCTCCTATGACTACACCTTC.

The genes are TRBV13 and TRBJ2-2, with D perhaps matching TRBD1 (6 bases). Germline V gene sequence: CDR1 PRHDT, CDR2 FYEKMQ (reference sequence). The CDR3 length is 17 residues. Trimming shortened V by 5 bases and J by 3 bases, and 19 bases separated the two germline ends. CDR3 amino acids: CASSLAPIQGYTGELFF. The CDR3 nucleotides are TGTGCCAGCAGCCTAGCCCCTATCCAGGGGTACACCGGGGAGCTGTTTTTT.

The V call is TRBV6-5, the J call TRBJ2-5, with D possibly called TRBD1 or TRBD2 (5 bases each). Germline V gives CDR1 MNHEY, CDR2 SVGAGI. Trimming stripped 8 bases from V and 5 bases from J, with 15 bases between. The CDR3 runs to 13 residues. The CDR3 bases are TGTGCCAGCTCGAGAGGGGCGTGGGAGACCCAGTACTTC. It is translated as CASSRGAWETQYF.